These T cell receptor beta chains were read from a single sample in a study of radiation and T cells in renal cell carcinoma. Sequenced by immunoSEQ multiplex PCR; TCRdb stores in-frame clones only, minus some. The repertoire holds more than 20,000 clones, with approximately 81% as singletons. Here the sequenced sample was blood, taken from a patient whose treatment included radiotherapy and nephrectomy. The source of these receptors is a man in his 60s with renal cell carcinoma. Both conserved end residues are part of each CDR3. Fields, in order: V gene, clone size, D gene, J gene, CDR3 protein, CDR3 DNA. D genes are given only for firm matches. Only part of the rows carry a size: once, few, many, or a class if the clone is expanded.

TRBV9	once	NA	TRBJ2-5	CASSVGSVQETQYF	TGTGCCAGCAGCGTAGGTAGTGTCCAAGAGACCCAGTACTTC
TRBV9	NA	NA	TRBJ2-1	CASSVRADGGGNEQFF	TGTGCCAGCAGCGTAAGGGCGGACGGGGGCGGGAATGAGCAGTTCTTC
TRBV4-2	NA	TRBD2	TRBJ2-3	CASSQDYGGSLADTQYF	TGTGCCAGCAGCCAAGATTATGGCGGGAGTCTCGCAGATACGCAGTATTTT
TRBV10-3	once	NA	TRBJ1-3	CAISDSSSGNTIYF	TGTGCCATCAGTGACAGCTCCTCTGGAAACACCATATATTTT
TRBV5-6	NA	NA	TRBJ2-7	CASSLTGTGSYEQYF	TGTGCCAGCAGCTTGACCGGGACTGGCTCCTACGAGCAGTACTTC
TRBV5-1	NA	NA	TRBJ1-1	CASSLTGWGTEAFF	TGCGCCAGCAGCTTGACAGGCTGGGGCACTGAAGCTTTCTTT
TRBV11-3	NA	NA	TRBJ2-1	CASSLEGTPDNEQFF	TGTGCCAGCAGCTTAGAGGGGACACCCGACAATGAGCAGTTCTTC
TRBV6-1	NA	TRBD2	TRBJ2-7	CASSVERGSYEQYF	TGTGCCAGCAGTGTGGAGCGGGGGTCCTACGAGCAGTACTTC
TRBV29-1	NA	NA	TRBJ2-2	CSVGSEERAGELFF	TGCAGCGTTGGTTCCGAGGAGAGGGCCGGGGAGCTGTTTTTT
TRBV27	NA	NA	TRBJ2-3	CASSFGAGPRTDTQYF	TGTGCCAGCAGTTTTGGGGCAGGGCCGCGTACGGATACGCAGTATTTT
TRBV11-3	NA	NA	TRBJ2-1	CASSPGRASLSDNEQFF	TGTGCCAGCAGCCCAGGAAGGGCTAGCCTATCCGACAATGAGCAGTTCTTC
TRBV27	NA	TRBD1	TRBJ2-5	CASSHQTGTVQETQYF	TGTGCCAGCAGTCATCAGACCGGGACAGTTCAAGAGACCCAGTACTTC
TRBV6-1	NA	NA	TRBJ2-6	CASSEVTTGANVLTF	TGTGCCAGCAGTGAAGTTACCACTGGGGCCAACGTCCTGACTTTC
TRBV4-1	NA	NA	TRBJ1-1	CASSQEVLVSLYTEAFF	TGCGCCAGCAGCCAAGAGGTGCTGGTCTCTCTCTACACTGAAGCTTTCTTT
TRBV7-6	NA	TRBD1	TRBJ2-5	CASSTWTGGRETQYF	TGTGCCAGCAGCACCTGGACAGGGGGCAGAGAGACCCAGTACTTC
TRBV6-5	NA	TRBD2	TRBJ2-1	CASSRSGRADNEQFF	TGTGCCAGCAGCCGTAGCGGGAGGGCCGACAATGAGCAGTTCTTC
TRBV2	few	NA	TRBJ2-5	CASELEHTPWETQYF	TGTGCCAGCGAATTGGAACATACCCCGTGGGAGACCCAGTACTTC
TRBV19	NA	NA	TRBJ2-7	CASSRQESYEQYF	TGTGCCAGTAGTAGACAGGAGTCCTACGAGCAGTACTTC
TRBV28	few	TRBD1	TRBJ1-5	CASSQGTGEFQPQHF	TGTGCCAGCAGCCAGGGGACAGGGGAATTCCAGCCCCAGCATTTT
TRBV19	NA	NA	TRBJ2-7	CASRLGPDYEQYF	TGTGCCAGTAGATTGGGACCAGACTACGAGCAGTACTTC
TRBV5-1	NA	TRBD1	TRBJ2-1	CASSSAGTGNYNEQFF	TGCGCCAGCAGCTCGGCGGGGACAGGGAACTACAATGAGCAGTTCTTC
TRBV30	NA	NA	TRBJ2-7	CAWGSAYEQYF	TGTGCCTGGGGGTCGGCCTACGAGCAGTACTTC
TRBV7-2	NA	TRBD2	TRBJ2-7	CASSSKREGYEQYF	TGTGCCAGCAGCTCGAAGCGGGAGGGCTACGAGCAGTACTTC
TRBV9	NA	NA	TRBJ1-5	CASSEQVGGQPQHF	TGTGCCAGCAGCGAACAGGTAGGGGGTCAGCCCCAGCATTTT